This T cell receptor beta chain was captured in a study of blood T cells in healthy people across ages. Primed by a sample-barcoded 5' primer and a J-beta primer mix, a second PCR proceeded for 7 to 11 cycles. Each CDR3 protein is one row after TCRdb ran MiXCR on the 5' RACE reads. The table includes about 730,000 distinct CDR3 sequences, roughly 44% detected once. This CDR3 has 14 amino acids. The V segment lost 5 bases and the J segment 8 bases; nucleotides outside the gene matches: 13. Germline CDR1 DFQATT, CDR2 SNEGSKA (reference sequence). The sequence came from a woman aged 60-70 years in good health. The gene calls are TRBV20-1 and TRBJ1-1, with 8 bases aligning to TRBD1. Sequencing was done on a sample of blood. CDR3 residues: CSALPSGAGGEAFF. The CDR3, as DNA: TGCAGTGCTCTCCCAAGCGGGGCAGGGGGCGAAGCTTTCTTT.